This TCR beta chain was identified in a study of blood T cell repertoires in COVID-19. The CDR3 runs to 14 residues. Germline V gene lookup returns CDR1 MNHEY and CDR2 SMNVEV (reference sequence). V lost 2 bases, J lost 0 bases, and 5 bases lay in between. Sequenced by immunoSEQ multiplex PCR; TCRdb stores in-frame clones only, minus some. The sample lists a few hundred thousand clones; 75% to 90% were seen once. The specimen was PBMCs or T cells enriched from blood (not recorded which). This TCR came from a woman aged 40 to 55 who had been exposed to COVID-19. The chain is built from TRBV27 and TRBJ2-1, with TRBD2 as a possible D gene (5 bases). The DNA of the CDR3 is TGTGCCAGCAGTTTAGGGAGCTCCTACAATGAGCAGTTCTTC. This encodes CASSLGSSYNEQFF.